This passage covers 10 T cell receptor beta chains from one sample sequenced in a study of CD8 T cells in ankylosing spondylitis. Study-level findings and limits: Characteristic, it appeared, of ankylosing spondylitis blood was a TCR beta motif of about eight highly homologous variants.

These receptors have no known antigen. TCRdb independently ran MiXCR on the 5' RACE reads; one entry per CDR3 protein. The sample has about 800,000 distinct CDR3 sequences, 12% seen once. Sequenced input: blood, either unsorted or a sorted T cell fraction (not recorded which). Source of these receptors: a male donor with ankylosing spondylitis.

This clonotype was recorded many times. The chain combines TRBV15 with TRBJ2-1; D may be TRBD1 (5 bases). The germline V gene encodes CDR1 LNHNV and CDR2 YYDKDF (reference sequence). Trimming took off 3 bases at V and 9 bases at J, with 12 bases between the two ends. This CDR3 spans 13 amino acids. The CDR3 region has the DNA TGTGCCACCAGCAGGGCTCTAGACAGTGAGCAGTTCTTC. It is translated as CATSRALDSEQFF.

This clonotype has more than one count but fewer than ten. Given a much more abundant clone one base away, this may be a read error. The chain recombines TRBV29-1 with TRBJ2-5, with a weak D call TRBD1 (6 bases). The V and J ends lost 2 bases and 7 bases respectively, with 14 bases between them. Germline V gene data show CDR1 as SQVTM and CDR2 as ANQGSEA. The CDR3 runs 13 residues. This CDR3 reads CSVERTAAGTQYF. Here the CDR3 DNA reads TGCAGCGTTGAAAGGACAGCGGCAGGGACCCAGTACTTC. Combining the CDR3 with reference TRBV29-1 and TRBJ2-5 gives the whole variable domain SAVISQKPSRDICQRGTSLTIQCQVDSQVTMMFWYRQQPGQSLTLIATANQGSEATYESGFVIDKFPISRPNLTFSTLTVSNMSPEDSSIYLCSVERTAAGTQYFGPGTRLLVL.

This clonotype appeared a few times. This chain connects TRBV10-3 to TRBJ2-7; D may correspond to TRBD1 or TRBD2 (5 bases each). The germline gives CDR1 ENHRY, CDR2 SYGVKD. The CDR3 loop spans 14 amino acids. V lost 3 bases and J lost 4, with 13 bases in between. CDR3 amino acids: CAISDAGTGYEQYF. The CDR3 nucleotides are TGTGCCATCAGTGACGCCGGGACGGGATACGAGCAGTACTTC.

This clonotype was found many times. This chain links TRBV5-1 with TRBJ2-1, with 9 bases matching TRBD2. There are 16 residues in the CDR3. V dropped 3 bases and J dropped 2; count of bases not matched to a gene: 6. The germline V gene has CDR1 SGHRS and CDR2 YFSETQ. The CDR3 nucleotides are TGCGCCAGCAGCTCAACCTTAGCGGGAGCCTACAATGAGCAGTTCTTC. Its translation: CASSSTLAGAYNEQFF.

The rearrangement joins TRBV6-5 to TRBJ2-5; D is uncertain. The CDR3 is 14 residues long. Germline CDR1 MNHEY, CDR2 SVGAGI. Trimming left V 1 base short and J 3 bases short, with 9 bases between. The CDR3 DNA is TGTGCCAGCAGTTACTTGGATACTAAAGAGACCCAGTACTTC. This encodes CASSYLDTKETQYF.

The V gene is TRBV20-1, the J gene TRBJ2-4; D is ambiguous. This CDR3 region has 13 residues. Germline loops: CDR1 DFQATT, CDR2 SNEGSKA (reference sequence). V lost 1 base and J lost 1, with 5 bases in between. The CDR3 bases are TGCAGTGCTAGAGGGGTGGCCAAAAACATTCAGTACTTC. Residues: CSARGVAKNIQYF.

The sample holds a few counts of this clonotype. The chain combines TRBV10-3 with TRBJ1-1; no clear D gene. This CDR3 contains 15 residues. Trimming stripped 6 bases from V and 3 bases from J, with 17 bases between. Germline V gives CDR1 ENHRY, CDR2 SYGVKD. The DNA of the CDR3 is TGTGCCATCAGCCCCCGGGCATTGGGGTACACTGAAGCTTTCTTT. As protein: CAISPRALGYTEAFF.

The CDR3 region is CASSPLGQGDTGELFF. The CDR3 region has the DNA TGTGCCAGCAGCCCATTGGGGCAGGGGGACACCGGGGAGCTGTTTTTT. The chain combines TRBV28 with TRBJ2-2, with 7 bases lining up with TRBD1. Germline lookup yields CDR1 MDHEN and CDR2 SYDVKM. With 6 bases clipped from V and 3 bases from J, the junction kept 10 bases outside the gene matches. The CDR3 sequence is 16 residues long. The full variable domain, completed using reference TRBV28 and TRBJ2-2, is DVKVTQSSRYLVKRTGEKVFLECVQDMDHENMFWYRQDPGLGLRLIYFSYDVKMKEKGDIPEGYSVSREKKERFSLILESASTNQTSMYLCASSPLGQGDTGELFFGEGSRLTVL.

Concerning this clonotype: One junction end disagrees with the germline gene, perhaps due to a read error. The chain has TRBV14 and TRBJ2-7; D gene unclear. Germline V gene data show CDR1 as SGHDN and CDR2 as FVKESK. The CDR3 has 15 residues. The CDR3 DNA sequence: TGTGCCAGTAGCCAAGGTTTAGGCGGCTCCTACGAGCAGTACTTC. Protein sequence: CASSQGLGGSYEQYF. Using reference TRBV14 and TRBJ2-7 for the parts outside the CDR3, the full variable domain is EAGVTQFPSHSVIEKGQTVTLRCDPISGHDNLYWYRRVMGKEIKFLLHFVKESKQDESGMPNNRFLAERTGGTYSTLKVQPAELEDSGVYFCASSQGLGGSYEQYFGPGTRLTVT.

This clonotype was seen at least ten times. The chain joins TRBV7-2 to TRBJ2-7; perhaps TRBD1 as D (5 bases). CDR1 is SGHTA, CDR2 FQGNSA, per germline. V lost 5 bases to trimming and J lost 0 bases, with 11 bases between them. This CDR3 spans 14 amino acids. The CDR3 region is CASSPQGISYEQYF. DNA of the CDR3: TGTGCCAGCAGCCCCCAGGGTATCTCCTACGAGCAGTACTTC.